This T cell receptor (beta chain) was documented in a study of blood T cell repertoires in COVID-19. Study as a whole: PBMCs, B-cell-depleted T cells, or T cells were the source of the cDNA or gDNA that made up the material.

Ages ranged from about 18 to 89 years, with residence in fewer than 25 US areas. Allocation to cohorts depended on clinical history reported by the participants. Per the study methods: Cell counts per sample came from amplifying reference gene primers. Clones were sequenced by immunoSEQ multiplex PCR, and TCRdb holds only the in-frame ones, with some missing. For V, J and clone size, that table is used; D and trimming come from the DNA. The sample consists of hundreds of thousands of clones, approximately 85% of them appearing once. Trimming left V 4 bases short and J 9 bases short, with 7 bases between. CDR1 is DFQATT, CDR2 SNEGSKA, per germline (reference sequence). This CDR3 has 10 amino acids.

The sequence was obtained from a man aged 25-45 years who had recovered from COVID-19. What was sequenced was PBMCs or T cells enriched from blood (not recorded which). This chain links TRBV20-1 with TRBJ2-1; possible D gene TRBD1, 6 bases. In DNA form, the CDR3 reads TGCAGTGCTAACAGGGTTGAGCAGTTCTTC. It translates to CSANRVEQFF.